The present T cell receptor (beta chain) was sequenced within a study of blood T cells in healthy people across ages. From germline, CDR1 is DFQATT and CDR2 SNEGSKA (reference sequence). The CDR3 runs 12 residues. Remarks on this clonotype: Its antigen remains unidentified.

Study-wide points: Versus aged donors, long-lived donors had higher diversity and more naive CD4+ cells. Roughly linear age-related decline in beta diversity appeared, significant by age approximately 41.

The study drew donors from healthy Caucasian individuals in Russia aged 6 to 90. A second PCR of about 7 to 11 cycles used a sample-barcoded 5' primer and a J-beta primer mix. TCRdb fed the 5' RACE reads into MiXCR, producing one record per CDR3 protein. Here the sample spans roughly 730,000 distinct CDR3 sequences, roughly 56% being singletons. Input material: blood. The sequence was obtained from a man aged 35-49 years in good health. V is TRBV20-1 and J is TRBJ2-5, with D possibly TRBD1 on 5 matching bases. The DNA end lines up better with TRBJ2-7; the J call may be wrong. The CDR3 coding sequence is TGCAGTGCTAGACAGGGAATCTACGAGCAGTACTTC. It yields the protein CSARQGIYEQYF.